This entry describes one T cell receptor beta chain. This sample is drawn from a study of T cell responses to AZD1222 COVID-19 vaccine. V shed 4 bases, J shed 1 base, and the junction held 2 bases outside the gene matches. Germline V gene data show CDR1 as SGHRS and CDR2 as YFSETQ. The CDR3 is 16 amino acids. The repertoire was sequenced with immunoSEQ multiplex PCR; TCRdb's copy has only in-frame clones and lacks some. The sample lists 100,000 to 120,000 clones; approximately 90% were seen once. The input for sequencing was peripheral blood, taken on day 0 of MenACWY control vaccination. This clonotype originated in an adult in good health. The rearrangement joins TRBV5-1 to TRBJ2-4, with 13 bases that match TRBD2. The CDR3 protein is CASSLGLAGAKNIQYF. The CDR3 nucleotides are TGCGCCAGCAGCCTGGGACTAGCGGGGGCCAAAAACATTCAGTACTTC.